Listed below are T cell receptor beta chains from one sample, sequenced in a study of T cell responses to AZD1222 COVID-19 vaccine. Produced via immunoSEQ multiplex PCR; TCRdb's table is partial and in-frame only. The sample consists of approximately 100,000 clones, 75% to 90% of them appearing once. Sequences were derived from peripheral blood, sampled on day 0 of AZD1222 vaccination. Receptors originate from an adult in good health. Both conserved end residues are part of each CDR3. D genes are given only for firm matches. Clone size is given for some rows only: seen once, a few or many times, or a class if the clone is expanded.

DNA: TGTGCCATCAGTGAGTGGGGACCCTCCTACGAGCAGTACTTC
CDR3: CAISEWGPSYEQYF
V: TRBV10-3
D: NA
length: 14
J: TRBJ2-7
size: NA

DNA: TGTGCCAGCAGCACTGAGTGGGGGAGCAATCAGCCCCAGCATTTT
CDR3: CASSTEWGSNQPQHF
V: TRBV7-2
D: NA
length: 15
J: TRBJ1-5
size: NA

DNA: TGTGCCCACCGGGGTTGGGGTAATGAAAAACTGTTTTTT
CDR3: CAHRGWGNEKLFF
V: TRBV28
D: NA
length: 13
J: TRBJ1-4
size: NA

DNA: TGTGCCAGCAGCCGCGGAGGAGTTAGAAGCACAGATACGCAGTATTTT
CDR3: CASSRGGVRSTDTQYF
V: TRBV7-9
D: NA
length: 16
J: TRBJ2-3
size: NA

DNA: TGTGCCAGCAGCCACTTAGTCTCCGGGGAGCTGTTTTTT
CDR3: CASSHLVSGELFF
V: TRBV3-1/TRBV3-2
D: NA
length: 13
J: TRBJ2-2
size: NA

DNA: TGTGCCAGCCTTAGGGACAGGAGAAACTATGGCTACACCTTC
CDR3: CASLRDRRNYGYTF
V: TRBV28
D: TRBD1
length: 14
J: TRBJ1-2
size: NA

DNA: TGTGCCAGCAGCCCGTCAGGGGCGCGCCGAGACCTCCACTTT
CDR3: CASSPSGARRDLHF
V: TRBV7-2
D: NA
length: 14
J: TRBJ1-6
size: NA

DNA: TGTGCCGCCTCGGCGGGACTTTATAATTCACCCCTCCACTTT
CDR3: CAASAGLYNSPLHF
V: TRBV6-5
D: NA
length: 14
J: TRBJ1-6
size: NA

DNA: TGTGCCAGCAGTTTGTTGACTTACGAGCAGTATTTT
CDR3: CASSLLTYEQYF
V: TRBV12-3/TRBV12-4
D: NA
length: 12
J: TRBJ2-3
size: once

DNA: TGTGCCAGCAGTCGTCTGGGTACTACGGAGACCCAGTACTTC
CDR3: CASSRLGTTETQYF
V: TRBV11-2
D: NA
length: 14
J: TRBJ2-5
size: NA

DNA: TGTGCCAGCAGCTCCTCCTATTCCAGGGACGAGCAGTACTTC
CDR3: CASSSSYSRDEQYF
V: TRBV7-2
D: NA
length: 14
J: TRBJ2-7
size: NA

DNA: TGTGCCAGCAGCTTAGGAGACAAACCTTACGAGCAGTACTTC
CDR3: CASSLGDKPYEQYF
V: TRBV7-9
D: NA
length: 14
J: TRBJ2-7
size: NA

DNA: TGTGCCAGCAGCCTGACAGGGGGTCAGGAGACCCAGTACTTC
CDR3: CASSLTGGQETQYF
V: TRBV7-7
D: TRBD1
length: 14
J: TRBJ2-5
size: NA

DNA: TGTGCCAGCACCCGGGGCGGCCTCTCCTACGAGCAGTACTTC
CDR3: CASTRGGLSYEQYF
V: TRBV28
D: NA
length: 14
J: TRBJ2-7
size: NA

DNA: TGTGCCAGCAGCCAAGGGGTGGGTGGGGCCAACGTCCTGACTTTC
CDR3: CASSQGVGGANVLTF
V: TRBV4-2
D: NA
length: 15
J: TRBJ2-6
size: NA

DNA: TGTGCCAGCAGCTTAGTCACAGGGTCCTATCCCCTCTTC
CDR3: CASSLVTGSYPLF
V: TRBV7-8
D: NA
length: 13
J: TRBJ1-2
size: once

DNA: TGCAGCCTCGGGACAGGGAACTATGGCTACACCTTC
CDR3: CSLGTGNYGYTF
V: TRBV29-1
D: TRBD1
length: 12
J: TRBJ1-2
size: NA

DNA: TGCGCCAGCAGTGGGATAAAAGAGACCCAGTACTTC
CDR3: CASSGIKETQYF
V: TRBV5-1
D: NA
length: 12
J: TRBJ2-5
size: NA

DNA: TGTGCCAGCAGAATCTCGCCGGGACAGGGGAAGCAGCCCCAGCATTTT
CDR3: CASRISPGQGKQPQHF
V: TRBV2
D: TRBD1
length: 16
J: TRBJ1-5
size: NA

DNA: TGTGCCAGCAGTGACTCCCCGGGACAGGGGTTCACAGATACGCAGTATTTT
CDR3: CASSDSPGQGFTDTQYF
V: TRBV6-4
D: TRBD1
length: 17
J: TRBJ2-3
size: few

DNA: TGTGCCAGCAGCTTCGCCATGGGGGTCCCTGGAAACACCATATATTTT
CDR3: CASSFAMGVPGNTIYF
V: TRBV7-2
D: NA
length: 16
J: TRBJ1-3
size: NA

DNA: TGTGCCAGCGGACGCCCCCCGCCGGGCGAGCAGTACTTC
CDR3: CASGRPPPGEQYF
V: TRBV27
D: NA
length: 13
J: TRBJ2-7
size: NA

DNA: TGTGCCAGTAGTATCAGGTTTTCGATCGAGACCCAGTACTTC
CDR3: CASSIRFSIETQYF
V: TRBV19
D: NA
length: 14
J: TRBJ2-5
size: NA

DNA: TGTGCCAGCAGTGACTCGGGGGCCCCCGCAGATACGCAGTATTTT
CDR3: CASSDSGAPADTQYF
V: TRBV6-4
D: NA
length: 15
J: TRBJ2-3
size: NA

DNA: TGTGCCAGCAGTACACGACAGGGGGAAGGCTACACCTTC
CDR3: CASSTRQGEGYTF
V: TRBV3-1/TRBV3-2
D: TRBD1
length: 13
J: TRBJ1-2
size: NA

DNA: TGTGCCACCAGCAGAGAAGGGGGACAGGCCTACAATGAGCAGTTCTTC
CDR3: CATSREGGQAYNEQFF
V: TRBV15
D: TRBD1
length: 16
J: TRBJ2-1
size: NA

DNA: TGTGCCAGCAGCTCTAATAGCGGCTCCTACAATGAGCAGTTCTTC
CDR3: CASSSNSGSYNEQFF
V: TRBV11-2
D: NA
length: 15
J: TRBJ2-1
size: few

DNA: TGTGCCAGCAGTGAAGCGGTGAGGGGGACTGAAGCTTTCTTT
CDR3: CASSEAVRGTEAFF
V: TRBV2
D: NA
length: 14
J: TRBJ1-1
size: NA